Listed here are 30 T cell receptor beta chains from one sample, sequenced in a study of cytomegalovirus exposure and HLA in healthy donors. The PCR had 60 Vbeta and 13 Jbeta primers. Data came from immunoSEQ multiplex PCR; TCRdb stores just in-frame clones and leaves some out. The sample lists about 81,000 clones, about 80% occurring once. The specimen sequenced was PBMCs. The receptors stem from a man aged 45 to 65 in good health and CMV-seropositive.

This chain connects TRBV11-2 to TRBJ2-7, with TRBD1 matching over 8 bases. Germline trimming cut 6 bases from V and 5 bases from J; bases unmatched to any gene: 6. CDR1 and CDR2 (germline): SGHAT, FQNNGV. The CDR3 runs 13 residues. CDR3 amino acids: CASSLDRVDEQYF. The CDR3 nucleotides read TGTGCCAGCAGTCTGGACAGGGTGGACGAGCAGTACTTC. The complete variable domain, with remaining parts taken from reference TRBV11-2 and TRBJ2-7, reads EAGVAQSPRYKIIEKRQSVAFWCNPISGHATLYWYQQILGQGPKLLIQFQNNGVVDDSQLPKDRFSAERLKGVDSTLKIQPAKLEDSAVYLCASSLDRVDEQYFGPGTRLTVT.

As regards this clone: At one boundary the junction diverges from the germline segment, which might be a read error. CDR3 sequence (DNA): TGTGCCAGCAGCTTCCTTAGCCCGGGACAGGGGGCCAACAGTCAGTACTTC. Protein: CASSFLSPGQGANSQYF. The V gene is TRBV7-3, the J gene TRBJ2-4; TRBD1 matches 12 bases. The CDR3 sequence is 17 residues long. From germline, CDR1 is SGHTA and CDR2 FQGTGA.

The J gene is TRBJ2-7, the V gene TRBV7-3, with unresolved D. The V and J ends lost 5 bases and 7 bases respectively, with 12 bases between them. The CDR3 length is 12 residues. From germline, CDR1 is SGHTA and CDR2 FQGTGA. The CDR3 protein is CASSEAFGEQYF. The CDR3 DNA follows: TGTGCCAGCAGCGAAGCATTCGGGGAGCAGTACTTC.

The chain uses TRBV11-2 and TRBJ2-7; possible D gene TRBD2, 6 bases. CDR3 length: 17 amino acids. The germline CDR1 and CDR2 sequences are SGHAT and FQNNGV. The ends were cut back, 0 bases at V and 2 bases at J, with 17 bases in the middle. The CDR3 loop reads CASSLDRGMGATYEQYF. The CDR3 DNA sequence: TGTGCCAGCAGCTTAGACCGGGGGATGGGAGCCACCTACGAGCAGTACTTC.

This clone was detected a few times. The gene calls are TRBV9 and TRBJ2-7; D is perhaps TRBD1 (5 bases). This CDR3 spans 15 amino acids. Trimming pared 2 bases from V and 0 bases from J, leaving 12 bases between. Germline V gene sequence: CDR1 SGDLS, CDR2 YYNGEE. CDR3 DNA: TGTGCCAGCAGCGTGTCAGGGTACAACTCCTACGAGCAGTACTTC. This encodes CASSVSGYNSYEQYF.

The chain employs TRBV19 and TRBJ2-2; perhaps TRBD2 as D (7 bases). The CDR3 is 15 amino acids. The germline V gene encodes CDR1 LNHDA and CDR2 SQIVND (reference sequence). Deletions cut 9 bases from V and 2 bases from J, with 16 bases between. This CDR3 is CASNKGGVNTGELFF. CDR3 coding DNA: TGTGCCAGCAATAAAGGGGGGGTAAACACCGGGGAGCTGTTTTTT. The full variable domain, rest sourced from reference TRBV19 and TRBJ2-2, is DGGITQSPKYLFRKEGQNVTLSCEQNLNHDAMYWYRQDPGQGLRLIYYSQIVNDFQKGDIAEGYSVSREKKESFPLTVTSAQKNPTAFYLCASNKGGVNTGELFFGEGSRLTVL.

This clone was seen a few times. The chain employs TRBV6-5 and TRBJ1-5; D gene ambiguous. V lost 10 bases and J 1 base, leaving 11 bases between the germline ends. The CDR3 spans 13 residues. Per the germline V gene, CDR1 is MNHEY and CDR2 is SVGAGI. CDR3 sequence reads: CATRPQSNQPQHF. The CDR3 nucleotides are TGTGCCACCAGACCTCAGAGCAATCAGCCCCAGCATTTT.

Points on this clone: One end of the junction is discordant with germline, which a read error may explain. The V call is TRBV7-9, the J call TRBJ2-6; weak D call: TRBD2 (6 bases). This CDR3 is built from 16 residues. Germline-derived CDR1 and CDR2 are SEHNR and FQNEAQ (reference sequence). The CDR3 spells CASSFGGSFGANGLTF. CDR3 coding DNA: TGTGCCAGCAGCTTCGGGGGAAGCTTTGGGGCCAACGGCCTGACTTTC.

This sequence joins TRBV7-3 and TRBJ1-1; a possible D gene is TRBD1 (5 bases). From germline, CDR1 is SGHTA and CDR2 FQGTGA. Trimming removed 3 bases from V and 1 base from J, with 15 bases in between. This CDR3 is built from 16 residues. CDR3 coding DNA: TGTGCCAGCAGCTTGGGGGGGGTGGGTGGGAACACTGAAGCTTTCTTT. It translates to CASSLGGVGGNTEAFF.

The chain combines TRBV9 with TRBJ2-2; 7 nucleotides agree with TRBD1. This CDR3 comprises 14 residues. V was clipped by 3 bases and J by 6 bases; unmatched bases: 5. CDR1 and CDR2 (germline): SGDLS, YYNGEE. CDR3 coding DNA: TGTGCCAGCAGCGCCCGACAGGGACCCGGGGAGCTGTTTTTT. Amino acid sequence: CASSARQGPGELFF.

The gene calls are TRBV15 and TRBJ2-3; D is perhaps TRBD2 (5 bases). V was cut by 6 bases and J by 4 bases, with 5 bases left in between. Per germline, CDR1 LNHNV and CDR2 YYDKDF (reference sequence). This CDR3 is 11 amino acids long. CDR3 in amino acids: CATRRADTQYF. DNA for the CDR3: TGTGCCACCAGGAGGGCAGATACGCAGTATTTT.

The genes are TRBV6-1 and TRBJ1-5; D is possibly TRBD1 (6 bases). The CDR3 extends over 14 amino acids. With 6 bases removed from V and 2 bases from J, the gap between germline ends came to 11 bases. Per the germline V gene, CDR1 is MNHNS and CDR2 is SASEGT. The DNA for the CDR3 is TGTGCCAGCAGCCAATCAGGGGGCAATCAGCCCCAGCATTTT. Translation gives CASSQSGGNQPQHF.

A remark on this clone: The junction shows a germline mismatch at one end, possibly a read error. The chain recombines TRBV7-2 with TRBJ2-6; D possibly corresponds to TRBD1 (5 bases). CDR1 is SGHTA and CDR2 is FQGNSA in the germline V gene. There are 17 residues in the CDR3. This chain's CDR3 is CASSLAAGFTGANGLTF. CDR3 sequence (DNA): TGTGCCAGCAGCTTAGCAGCCGGGTTCACTGGGGCCAACGGCCTGACTTTC.

This clone was recorded a few times. The V call is TRBV9, the J call TRBJ2-1; D perhaps matches TRBD2 (6 bases). There are 15 residues in the CDR3. Germline V CDR1 and CDR2: SGDLS, YYNGEE. Trimming stripped 1 base from V and 0 bases from J, with 8 bases between. CDR3 sequence: CASSVTTSSYNEQFF. The CDR3 region has the DNA TGTGCCAGCAGCGTAACGACTAGCTCCTACAATGAGCAGTTCTTC.

The chain joins TRBV9 to TRBJ1-4, with 7 bases matching TRBD1. Germline lookup yields CDR1 SGDLS and CDR2 YYNGEE. V was pared by 2 bases and J by 6 bases, with 4 bases of the junction left unmatched. The CDR3 has 14 amino acids. The CDR3 protein is CASSVDRVDEKLFF. The CDR3, as DNA: TGTGCCAGCAGCGTTGACAGGGTGGATGAAAAACTGTTTTTT.

This chain joins TRBV19 and TRBJ2-1; TRBD2 matches at 8 bases. V lost 7 bases and J lost 15; bases outside the gene matches: 11. The CDR3 sequence is 12 residues long. CDR1 is LNHDA and CDR2 is SQIVND in the germline V gene (reference sequence). CDR3 region: CASTAGLREAFF. The CDR3 bases are TGTGCCAGTACGGCAGGGTTGCGGGAGGCGTTCTTC.

This sequence joins TRBV10-1 and TRBJ2-6; a possible D gene is TRBD1 (5 bases). V was clipped by 10 bases and J by 0 bases, with 19 bases between them. There are 17 residues in the CDR3. The V gene's germline CDR1 is WNHNN and CDR2 SYGVQD (reference sequence). The CDR3 spells CANLVQSDSSGANVLTF. The CDR3 coding sequence is TGCGCCAACCTAGTTCAGAGCGACAGCTCTGGGGCCAACGTCCTGACTTTC.

This sequence joins TRBV25-1 and TRBJ2-1, with D perhaps TRBD2 (7 bases). The CDR3 runs 11 residues. Trimming removed 10 bases from V and 15 bases from J, with 19 bases in between. The germline CDR1 and CDR2 sequences are MGHDK and SYGVNS. CDR3 coding DNA: TGTGCCACGGTGGAGGGGGGGGATCGGTTCTTC. This encodes CATVEGGDRFF. The entire variable domain, with the rest obtained from reference TRBV25-1 and TRBJ2-1, is as follows: EADIYQTPRYLVIGTGKKITLECSQTMGHDKMYWYQQDPGMELHLIHYSYGVNSTEKGDLSSESTVSRIRTEHFPLTLESARPSHTSQYLCATVEGGDRFFGPGTRLTVL.

This clone was recorded once. At one end the junction does not follow the germline gene, possibly because of a read error. The chain carries TRBV7-6 and TRBJ2-7; D is possibly TRBD1 (5 bases). Germline lookup yields CDR1 SGHVS and CDR2 FNYEAQ. CDR3 length: 14 residues. The CDR3 loop is CASGLRQSSYGQYF. CDR3 sequence (DNA): TGTGCCAGCGGTCTACGACAGAGCTCCTACGGGCAGTACTTC.

This clone came up once. The gene calls are TRBV4-1 and TRBJ1-1, with a possible D match to TRBD1 (6 bases). Germline CDR1 is MGHRA and CDR2 is YSYEKL. The CDR3 is 16 residues long. Trimming took 0 bases from V and 7 from J, leaving 18 bases between them. As DNA, the CDR3 is TGCGCCAGCAGCCAAGAGATCGGGTCAGCAGGGGATGAAGCTTTCTTT. Translation: CASSQEIGSAGDEAFF.

The chain links TRBV7-6 to TRBJ2-7; D is unresolved. V dropped 2 bases and J dropped 3 bases, with 8 bases sitting between them. Germline CDR1 is SGHVS and CDR2 is FNYEAQ. This CDR3 spans 13 amino acids. The CDR3 sequence: CASSLIQDYEQYF. The CDR3 DNA follows: TGTGCCAGCAGCTTAATCCAGGACTACGAGCAGTACTTC.

V usage is TRBV1 and J usage is TRBJ2-3; the table assigns TRBD2, which was not confirmed against the DNA. TRBV1 is a known pseudogene. The length of the CDR3 is 21 residues. CDR3 protein: CTSSQAPLGRTSGNYTDTQYF. CDR3 nucleotide sequence: TGCACCAGCAGCCAGGCCCCATTGGGTCGCACTAGCGGAAATTACACAGATACGCAGTATTTT.

The V gene is TRBV9, the J gene TRBJ1-5; D not certain. Trimming removed 7 bases at V and 0 bases at J, with 14 bases between. The germline gives CDR1 SGDLS, CDR2 YYNGEE. The length of the CDR3 is 15 residues. CDR3 sequence: CASSSSGNSNQPQHF. As DNA, the CDR3 is TGTGCCAGCTCTAGTTCGGGGAATAGCAATCAGCCCCAGCATTTT. The variable domain in full, completed from reference TRBV9 and TRBJ1-5, reads DSGVTQTPKHLITATGQRVTLRCSPRSGDLSVYWYQQSLDQGLQFLIQYYNGEERAKGNILERFSAQQFPDLHSELNLSSLELGDSALYFCASSSSGNSNQPQHFGDGTRLSIL.

In this sample, this clone turned up a few times. The CDR3 sequence: CASSSSGAGTGELFF. In DNA, the CDR3 is TGTGCCAGCAGCTCAAGTGGAGCGGGGACCGGGGAGCTGTTTTTT. This rearrangement joins TRBV7-3 to TRBJ2-2, with 7 bases aligning to TRBD2. The CDR3 covers 15 residues. J lost 5 bases, V lost 4 bases, and 7 bases had no gene match. Per germline, CDR1 SGHTA and CDR2 FQGTGA.

The chain is built from TRBV5-1 and TRBJ2-7; D is ambiguous. CDR3 length equals 15 residues. Per the germline V gene, CDR1 is SGHRS and CDR2 is YFSETQ. Trimming removed 1 base at V and 0 bases at J, with 11 bases between. The CDR3 coding sequence is TGCGCCAGCAGCTTGTTCTGGCAGGCCTCCTACGAGCAGTACTTC. Translation gives CASSLFWQASYEQYF.

This clone was counted between two and nine times. The chain has TRBV7-2 and TRBJ2-5; 9 nucleotides agree with TRBD2. The CDR3 spans 16 residues. Germline-derived CDR1 and CDR2 are SGHTA and FQGNSA. With 1 base clipped from V and 4 bases from J, the junction kept 7 bases outside the gene matches. This CDR3 is CASSLVGGTSTETQYF. The CDR3 DNA follows: TGTGCCAGCAGCTTAGTAGGTGGGACTAGCACAGAGACCCAGTACTTC.

The chain couples TRBV5-1 to TRBJ1-2; TRBD1 agrees at 10 bases. The length of the CDR3 is 13 residues. The V gene's germline CDR1 is SGHRS and CDR2 YFSETQ. Trimming cost V 4 bases and J 7 bases; bases outside gene matches: 4. For the CDR3, the DNA is TGCGCCAGCAGCACGGGACAGGGGTCTGGCTACACCTTC. Translated: CASSTGQGSGYTF. Using reference TRBV5-1 and TRBJ1-2 for the parts outside the CDR3, the full variable domain is KAGVTQTPRYLIKTRGQQVTLSCSPISGHRSVSWYQQTPGQGLQFLFEYFSETQRNKGNFPGRFSGRQFSNSRSEMNVSTLELGDSALYLCASSTGQGSGYTFGSGTRLTVV.

The rearrangement links TRBV2 to TRBJ1-3, with 9 bases fitting TRBD1. The germline V gene has CDR1 SNHLY and CDR2 FYNNEI. Germline trimming cut 6 bases from V and 0 bases from J; bases unmatched to any gene: 12. The CDR3 has 18 residues. The CDR3 reads CASRAGTGKSNSGNTIYF. The CDR3 bases are TGTGCCAGCAGGGCTGGGACAGGGAAATCTAACTCTGGAAACACCATATATTTT.

The J gene is TRBJ2-2, the V gene TRBV7-3; D remains ambiguous. CDR1 SGHTA and CDR2 FQGTGA come from the germline V gene. Deletions cut 1 base from V and 5 bases from J, with 20 bases between. The CDR3 has 18 residues. CDR3 bases: TGTGCCAGCAGCTTAAAATCTGGTTGGCAGTCTCGAACCGGGGAGCTGTTTTTT. Encoded protein: CASSLKSGWQSRTGELFF.

This clone was picked up one time. This chain links TRBV11-3 with TRBJ2-7; 10 nucleotides line up with TRBD2. V trimming: 5 bases; J trimming: 1 base; junction bases outside the gene matches: 5. The germline V gene has CDR1 SGHNT and CDR2 YENEEA. The CDR3 is 15 amino acids. The CDR3 protein is CASSVGLAVSYEQYF. The CDR3 nucleotides are TGTGCCAGCAGCGTCGGACTAGCGGTTTCCTACGAGCAGTACTTC.